This T cell receptor beta chain was found in a study of T cells in Graves' hyperthyroidism and ophthalmopathy. Findings and limits, study-wide: Among thyroid clonotypes expanded above 0.001, most also appeared in blood.

With respect to this clonotype: Its matching antigen is unknown.

Extraction of PBMCs used roughly 9.6 ml of fresh peripheral blood. Germline V gives CDR1 SGHNT, CDR2 YENEEA. This CDR3 contains 16 residues. V dropped 7 bases and J dropped 5 bases, with 24 bases sitting between them. Amplified TCR beta CDR3 regions derived from RNA transcripts. TCR CDR3 regions were first amplified by RT-PCR with HTBI primers. TCRdb fed the multiplex PCR reads into MiXCR, producing one record per CDR3 protein. The data show about 480,000 distinct CDR3 sequences, around 14% seen once. Material: blood. The receptor was isolated from a woman aged 18-29 years with Graves' hyperthyroidism. The chain uses TRBV11-3 and TRBJ2-7; D is possibly TRBD1 (5 bases). DNA of the CDR3: TGTGCCAGCACCGTTGGACAAACCCCTTCGGTGAACGAGCAGTACTTC. Its translation is CASTVGQTPSVNEQYF.